One T cell receptor beta chain is described in this entry. This record comes from a study of blood T cell repertoires in COVID-19. Study-level information: Acute-phase and convalescent COVID-19 samples originated in the United States, Italy and Spain. PBMCs, B-cell-depleted T cells, or T cells provided the cDNA or gDNA that made up the material.

TCRdb's copy holds only in-frame clones and misses some; the assay was immunoSEQ multiplex PCR. The sample contains around 53,000 clones, 90% of which appear only once. V was clipped by 6 bases and J by 3 bases; unmatched bases: 9. The V gene's germline CDR1 is SNHLY and CDR2 FYNNEI. This CDR3 has 16 amino acids. The chain uses TRBV2 and TRBJ2-2; TRBD1 matches 8 bases. The clonotype comes from a human donor in a cohort sampled during active COVID-19. Sequencing input: peripheral blood. The CDR3 protein is CASSGQGARDTGELFF. Here the CDR3 DNA reads TGTGCCAGCAGCGGACAGGGAGCGAGGGACACCGGGGAGCTGTTTTTT.